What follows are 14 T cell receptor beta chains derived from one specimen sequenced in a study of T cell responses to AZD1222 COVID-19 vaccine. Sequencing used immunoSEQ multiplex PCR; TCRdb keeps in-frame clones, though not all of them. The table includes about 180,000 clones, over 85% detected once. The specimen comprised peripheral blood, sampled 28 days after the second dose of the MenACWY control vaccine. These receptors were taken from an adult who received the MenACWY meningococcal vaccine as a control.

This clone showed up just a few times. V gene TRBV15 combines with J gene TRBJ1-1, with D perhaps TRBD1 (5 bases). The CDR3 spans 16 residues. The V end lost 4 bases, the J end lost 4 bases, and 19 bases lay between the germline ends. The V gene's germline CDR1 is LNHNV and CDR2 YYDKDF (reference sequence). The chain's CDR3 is CATSTRAGREGTEAFF. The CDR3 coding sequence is TGTGCCACCAGCACTAGAGCCGGCAGGGAGGGCACTGAAGCTTTCTTT.

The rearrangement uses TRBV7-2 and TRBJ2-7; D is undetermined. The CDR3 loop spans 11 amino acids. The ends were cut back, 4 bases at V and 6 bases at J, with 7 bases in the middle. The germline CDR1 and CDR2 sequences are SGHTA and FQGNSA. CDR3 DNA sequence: TGTGCCAGCAGCTCCTCCGTCGAGCAGTACTTC. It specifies CASSSSVEQYF. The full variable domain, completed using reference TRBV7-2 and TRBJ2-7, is GAGVSQSPSNKVTEKGKDVELRCDPISGHTALYWYRQSLGQGLEFLIYFQGNSAPDKSGLPSDRFSAERTGGSVSTLTIQRTQQEDSAVYLCASSSSVEQYFGPGTRLTVT.

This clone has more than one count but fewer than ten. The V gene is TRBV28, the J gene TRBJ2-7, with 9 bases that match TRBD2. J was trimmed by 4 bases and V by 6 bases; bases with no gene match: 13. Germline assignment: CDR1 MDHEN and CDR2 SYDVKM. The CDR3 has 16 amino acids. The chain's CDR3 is CASSPRGSGGRYEQYF. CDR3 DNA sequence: TGTGCCAGCAGCCCAAGGGGGAGCGGGGGGAGATACGAGCAGTACTTC.

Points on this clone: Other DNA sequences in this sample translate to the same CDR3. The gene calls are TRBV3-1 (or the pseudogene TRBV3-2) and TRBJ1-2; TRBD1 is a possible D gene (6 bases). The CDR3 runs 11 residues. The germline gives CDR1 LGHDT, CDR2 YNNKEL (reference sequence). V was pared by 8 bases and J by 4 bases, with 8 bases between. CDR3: CASGGGYGYTF. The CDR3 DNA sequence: TGTGCCAGCGGAGGGGGCTATGGCTACACCTTC.

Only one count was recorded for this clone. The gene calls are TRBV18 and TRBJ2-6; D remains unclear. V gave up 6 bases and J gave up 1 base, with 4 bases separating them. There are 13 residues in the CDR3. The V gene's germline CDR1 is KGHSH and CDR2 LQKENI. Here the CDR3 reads CASSMSGANVLTF. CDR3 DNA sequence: TGTGCCAGCTCGATGTCTGGGGCCAACGTCCTGACTTTC. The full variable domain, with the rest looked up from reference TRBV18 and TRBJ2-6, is NAGVMQNPRHLVRRRGQEARLRCSPMKGHSHVYWYRQLPEEGLKFMVYLQKENIIDESGMPKERFSAEFPKEGPSILRIQQVVRGDSAAYFCASSMSGANVLTFGAGSRLTVL.

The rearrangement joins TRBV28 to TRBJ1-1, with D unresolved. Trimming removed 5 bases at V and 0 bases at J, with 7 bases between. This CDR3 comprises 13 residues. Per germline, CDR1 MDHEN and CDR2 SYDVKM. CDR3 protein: CASSPRVNTEAFF. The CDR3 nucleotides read TGTGCCAGCAGTCCCCGGGTGAACACTGAAGCTTTCTTT.

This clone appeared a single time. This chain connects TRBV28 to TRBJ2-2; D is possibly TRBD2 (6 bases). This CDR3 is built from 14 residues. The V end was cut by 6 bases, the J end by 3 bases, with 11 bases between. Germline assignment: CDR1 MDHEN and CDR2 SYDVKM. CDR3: CASRSAGYTGELFF. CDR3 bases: TGTGCCAGCAGGTCGGCGGGATACACCGGGGAGCTGTTTTTT. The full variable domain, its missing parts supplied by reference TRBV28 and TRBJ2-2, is DVKVTQSSRYLVKRTGEKVFLECVQDMDHENMFWYRQDPGLGLRLIYFSYDVKMKEKGDIPEGYSVSREKKERFSLILESASTNQTSMYLCASRSAGYTGELFFGEGSRLTVL.

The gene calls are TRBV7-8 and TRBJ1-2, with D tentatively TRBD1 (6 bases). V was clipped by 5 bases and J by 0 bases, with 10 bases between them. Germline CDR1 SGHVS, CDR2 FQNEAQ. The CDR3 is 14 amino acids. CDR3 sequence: CASSHRVTNYGYTF. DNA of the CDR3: TGTGCCAGCAGCCACAGGGTTACTAACTATGGCTACACCTTC.

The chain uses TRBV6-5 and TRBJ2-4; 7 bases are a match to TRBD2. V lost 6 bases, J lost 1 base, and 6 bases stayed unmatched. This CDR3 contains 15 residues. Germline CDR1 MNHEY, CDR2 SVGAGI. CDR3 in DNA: TGTGCCAGCAGCCCGGGGGGTACTGCCAAAAACATTCAGTACTTC. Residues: CASSPGGTAKNIQYF.

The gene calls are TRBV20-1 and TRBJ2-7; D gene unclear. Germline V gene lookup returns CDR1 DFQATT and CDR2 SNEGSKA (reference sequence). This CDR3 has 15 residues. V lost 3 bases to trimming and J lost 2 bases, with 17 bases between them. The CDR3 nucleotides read TGCAGTGCTAGTTCAAATCCACCTCCTCCCTACGAGCAGTACTTC. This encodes CSASSNPPPPYEQYF.

For the CDR3, the DNA is TGTGCCAGCATGCCAAGTTCGGCCAGTGAAGCTTTCTTT. Its translation: CASMPSSASEAFF. The genes are TRBV28 and TRBJ1-1, with D unresolved. Per germline, CDR1 MDHEN and CDR2 SYDVKM. The CDR3 contains 13 residues. Trimming removed 7 bases at V and 7 bases at J, with 16 bases between.

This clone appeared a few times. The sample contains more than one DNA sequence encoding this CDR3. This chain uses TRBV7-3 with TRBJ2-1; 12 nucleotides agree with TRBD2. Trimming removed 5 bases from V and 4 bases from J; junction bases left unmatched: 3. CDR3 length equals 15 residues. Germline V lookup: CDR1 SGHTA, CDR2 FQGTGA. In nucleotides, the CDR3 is TGTGCCAGCAGCAAAACTAGCGGGGGGTACAATGAGCAGTTCTTC. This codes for CASSKTSGGYNEQFF.

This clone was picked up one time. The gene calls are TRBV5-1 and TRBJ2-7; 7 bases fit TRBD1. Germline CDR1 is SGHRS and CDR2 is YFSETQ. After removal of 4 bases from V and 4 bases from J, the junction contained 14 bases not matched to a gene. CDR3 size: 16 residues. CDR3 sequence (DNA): TGCGCCAGCAGCCGTACCCCGGAGACAGGGTTGTACGAGCAGTACTTC. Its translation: CASSRTPETGLYEQYF.

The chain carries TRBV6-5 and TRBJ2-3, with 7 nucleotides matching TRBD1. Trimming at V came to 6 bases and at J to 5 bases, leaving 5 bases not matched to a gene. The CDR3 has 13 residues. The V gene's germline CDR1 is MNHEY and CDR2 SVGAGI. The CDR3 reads CASRQTGIDTQYF. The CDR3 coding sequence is TGTGCCAGCAGACAGACAGGGATAGATACGCAGTATTTT.